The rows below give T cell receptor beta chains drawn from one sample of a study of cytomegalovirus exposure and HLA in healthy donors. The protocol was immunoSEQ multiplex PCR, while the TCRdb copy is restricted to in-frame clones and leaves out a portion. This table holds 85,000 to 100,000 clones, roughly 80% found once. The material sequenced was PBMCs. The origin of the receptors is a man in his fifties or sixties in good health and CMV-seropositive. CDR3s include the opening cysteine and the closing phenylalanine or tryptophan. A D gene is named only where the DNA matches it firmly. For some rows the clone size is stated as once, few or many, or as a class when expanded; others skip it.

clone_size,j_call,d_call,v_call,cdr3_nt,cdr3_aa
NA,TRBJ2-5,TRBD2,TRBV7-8,TGTGCCAGCAGCTTCAGACTAGCGCAGGAGACCCAGTACTTC,CASSFRLAQETQYF
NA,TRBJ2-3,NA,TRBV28,TGTGCCAGCAGCTCGCTGACGACTAGCACAGATACGCAGTATTTT,CASSSLTTSTDTQYF
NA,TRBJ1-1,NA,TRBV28,TGTGCCAGCAGTTTCGGCGGAGTAAACACTGAAGCTTTCTTT,CASSFGGVNTEAFF
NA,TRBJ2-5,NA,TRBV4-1,TGCGCCAGCAGCCAAGAAGTGAGGGAGACCCAGTACTTC,CASSQEVRETQYF
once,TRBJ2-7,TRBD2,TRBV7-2,TGTGCCAGCAGCACATTTCGGGGGGCTAGCGGGGGTCTGGGCGAGCAGTACTTC,CASSTFRGASGGLGEQYF
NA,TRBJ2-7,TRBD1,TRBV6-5,TGTGCCAGCAGTTACTTGGGGGACAGTTACGAGCAGTACTTC,CASSYLGDSYEQYF
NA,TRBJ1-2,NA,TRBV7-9,TGTGCCAGCAGCATAAGACAGACGAATAACTATGGCTACACCTTC,CASSIRQTNNYGYTF
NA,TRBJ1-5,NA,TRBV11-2,TGTGCCAGCAGCTTAGCCCCTGGAGGTCAGCCCCAGCATTTT,CASSLAPGGQPQHF
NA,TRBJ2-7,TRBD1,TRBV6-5,TGTGCCAGCAGTTACGCCTTAACAGGGGGATACGAGCAGTACTTC,CASSYALTGGYEQYF
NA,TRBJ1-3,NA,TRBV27,TGTGCCAGCAGTTCAATCGGCTCTGGAAACACCATATATTTT,CASSSIGSGNTIYF
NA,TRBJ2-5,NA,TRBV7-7,TGTGCCAGCAGCCCCCCCGCTACTCGGGACCAGTACTTC,CASSPPATRDQYF
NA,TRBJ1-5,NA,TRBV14,TGTGCCAGCAGCCAAGTACTATATAGCAATCAGCCCCAGCATTTT,CASSQVLYSNQPQHF
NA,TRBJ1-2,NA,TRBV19,TGTGCCAGTAGCAACCGGGGGGGAGGGGATGGCTACACCTTC,CASSNRGGGDGYTF
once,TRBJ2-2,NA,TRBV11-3,TGTGCCAGCAGCTTAGATCGTCCGGTATACGGGGTCGGGGAGCTGTTTTTT,CASSLDRPVYGVGELFF
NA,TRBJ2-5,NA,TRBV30,TGTGCCTGGAGTGTACTAAGGGAGACCCAGTACTTC,CAWSVLRETQYF
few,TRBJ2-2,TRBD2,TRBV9,TGTGCCAGCAGCGTAACTAGCGAAGCCGGGGAGCTGTTTTTT,CASSVTSEAGELFF